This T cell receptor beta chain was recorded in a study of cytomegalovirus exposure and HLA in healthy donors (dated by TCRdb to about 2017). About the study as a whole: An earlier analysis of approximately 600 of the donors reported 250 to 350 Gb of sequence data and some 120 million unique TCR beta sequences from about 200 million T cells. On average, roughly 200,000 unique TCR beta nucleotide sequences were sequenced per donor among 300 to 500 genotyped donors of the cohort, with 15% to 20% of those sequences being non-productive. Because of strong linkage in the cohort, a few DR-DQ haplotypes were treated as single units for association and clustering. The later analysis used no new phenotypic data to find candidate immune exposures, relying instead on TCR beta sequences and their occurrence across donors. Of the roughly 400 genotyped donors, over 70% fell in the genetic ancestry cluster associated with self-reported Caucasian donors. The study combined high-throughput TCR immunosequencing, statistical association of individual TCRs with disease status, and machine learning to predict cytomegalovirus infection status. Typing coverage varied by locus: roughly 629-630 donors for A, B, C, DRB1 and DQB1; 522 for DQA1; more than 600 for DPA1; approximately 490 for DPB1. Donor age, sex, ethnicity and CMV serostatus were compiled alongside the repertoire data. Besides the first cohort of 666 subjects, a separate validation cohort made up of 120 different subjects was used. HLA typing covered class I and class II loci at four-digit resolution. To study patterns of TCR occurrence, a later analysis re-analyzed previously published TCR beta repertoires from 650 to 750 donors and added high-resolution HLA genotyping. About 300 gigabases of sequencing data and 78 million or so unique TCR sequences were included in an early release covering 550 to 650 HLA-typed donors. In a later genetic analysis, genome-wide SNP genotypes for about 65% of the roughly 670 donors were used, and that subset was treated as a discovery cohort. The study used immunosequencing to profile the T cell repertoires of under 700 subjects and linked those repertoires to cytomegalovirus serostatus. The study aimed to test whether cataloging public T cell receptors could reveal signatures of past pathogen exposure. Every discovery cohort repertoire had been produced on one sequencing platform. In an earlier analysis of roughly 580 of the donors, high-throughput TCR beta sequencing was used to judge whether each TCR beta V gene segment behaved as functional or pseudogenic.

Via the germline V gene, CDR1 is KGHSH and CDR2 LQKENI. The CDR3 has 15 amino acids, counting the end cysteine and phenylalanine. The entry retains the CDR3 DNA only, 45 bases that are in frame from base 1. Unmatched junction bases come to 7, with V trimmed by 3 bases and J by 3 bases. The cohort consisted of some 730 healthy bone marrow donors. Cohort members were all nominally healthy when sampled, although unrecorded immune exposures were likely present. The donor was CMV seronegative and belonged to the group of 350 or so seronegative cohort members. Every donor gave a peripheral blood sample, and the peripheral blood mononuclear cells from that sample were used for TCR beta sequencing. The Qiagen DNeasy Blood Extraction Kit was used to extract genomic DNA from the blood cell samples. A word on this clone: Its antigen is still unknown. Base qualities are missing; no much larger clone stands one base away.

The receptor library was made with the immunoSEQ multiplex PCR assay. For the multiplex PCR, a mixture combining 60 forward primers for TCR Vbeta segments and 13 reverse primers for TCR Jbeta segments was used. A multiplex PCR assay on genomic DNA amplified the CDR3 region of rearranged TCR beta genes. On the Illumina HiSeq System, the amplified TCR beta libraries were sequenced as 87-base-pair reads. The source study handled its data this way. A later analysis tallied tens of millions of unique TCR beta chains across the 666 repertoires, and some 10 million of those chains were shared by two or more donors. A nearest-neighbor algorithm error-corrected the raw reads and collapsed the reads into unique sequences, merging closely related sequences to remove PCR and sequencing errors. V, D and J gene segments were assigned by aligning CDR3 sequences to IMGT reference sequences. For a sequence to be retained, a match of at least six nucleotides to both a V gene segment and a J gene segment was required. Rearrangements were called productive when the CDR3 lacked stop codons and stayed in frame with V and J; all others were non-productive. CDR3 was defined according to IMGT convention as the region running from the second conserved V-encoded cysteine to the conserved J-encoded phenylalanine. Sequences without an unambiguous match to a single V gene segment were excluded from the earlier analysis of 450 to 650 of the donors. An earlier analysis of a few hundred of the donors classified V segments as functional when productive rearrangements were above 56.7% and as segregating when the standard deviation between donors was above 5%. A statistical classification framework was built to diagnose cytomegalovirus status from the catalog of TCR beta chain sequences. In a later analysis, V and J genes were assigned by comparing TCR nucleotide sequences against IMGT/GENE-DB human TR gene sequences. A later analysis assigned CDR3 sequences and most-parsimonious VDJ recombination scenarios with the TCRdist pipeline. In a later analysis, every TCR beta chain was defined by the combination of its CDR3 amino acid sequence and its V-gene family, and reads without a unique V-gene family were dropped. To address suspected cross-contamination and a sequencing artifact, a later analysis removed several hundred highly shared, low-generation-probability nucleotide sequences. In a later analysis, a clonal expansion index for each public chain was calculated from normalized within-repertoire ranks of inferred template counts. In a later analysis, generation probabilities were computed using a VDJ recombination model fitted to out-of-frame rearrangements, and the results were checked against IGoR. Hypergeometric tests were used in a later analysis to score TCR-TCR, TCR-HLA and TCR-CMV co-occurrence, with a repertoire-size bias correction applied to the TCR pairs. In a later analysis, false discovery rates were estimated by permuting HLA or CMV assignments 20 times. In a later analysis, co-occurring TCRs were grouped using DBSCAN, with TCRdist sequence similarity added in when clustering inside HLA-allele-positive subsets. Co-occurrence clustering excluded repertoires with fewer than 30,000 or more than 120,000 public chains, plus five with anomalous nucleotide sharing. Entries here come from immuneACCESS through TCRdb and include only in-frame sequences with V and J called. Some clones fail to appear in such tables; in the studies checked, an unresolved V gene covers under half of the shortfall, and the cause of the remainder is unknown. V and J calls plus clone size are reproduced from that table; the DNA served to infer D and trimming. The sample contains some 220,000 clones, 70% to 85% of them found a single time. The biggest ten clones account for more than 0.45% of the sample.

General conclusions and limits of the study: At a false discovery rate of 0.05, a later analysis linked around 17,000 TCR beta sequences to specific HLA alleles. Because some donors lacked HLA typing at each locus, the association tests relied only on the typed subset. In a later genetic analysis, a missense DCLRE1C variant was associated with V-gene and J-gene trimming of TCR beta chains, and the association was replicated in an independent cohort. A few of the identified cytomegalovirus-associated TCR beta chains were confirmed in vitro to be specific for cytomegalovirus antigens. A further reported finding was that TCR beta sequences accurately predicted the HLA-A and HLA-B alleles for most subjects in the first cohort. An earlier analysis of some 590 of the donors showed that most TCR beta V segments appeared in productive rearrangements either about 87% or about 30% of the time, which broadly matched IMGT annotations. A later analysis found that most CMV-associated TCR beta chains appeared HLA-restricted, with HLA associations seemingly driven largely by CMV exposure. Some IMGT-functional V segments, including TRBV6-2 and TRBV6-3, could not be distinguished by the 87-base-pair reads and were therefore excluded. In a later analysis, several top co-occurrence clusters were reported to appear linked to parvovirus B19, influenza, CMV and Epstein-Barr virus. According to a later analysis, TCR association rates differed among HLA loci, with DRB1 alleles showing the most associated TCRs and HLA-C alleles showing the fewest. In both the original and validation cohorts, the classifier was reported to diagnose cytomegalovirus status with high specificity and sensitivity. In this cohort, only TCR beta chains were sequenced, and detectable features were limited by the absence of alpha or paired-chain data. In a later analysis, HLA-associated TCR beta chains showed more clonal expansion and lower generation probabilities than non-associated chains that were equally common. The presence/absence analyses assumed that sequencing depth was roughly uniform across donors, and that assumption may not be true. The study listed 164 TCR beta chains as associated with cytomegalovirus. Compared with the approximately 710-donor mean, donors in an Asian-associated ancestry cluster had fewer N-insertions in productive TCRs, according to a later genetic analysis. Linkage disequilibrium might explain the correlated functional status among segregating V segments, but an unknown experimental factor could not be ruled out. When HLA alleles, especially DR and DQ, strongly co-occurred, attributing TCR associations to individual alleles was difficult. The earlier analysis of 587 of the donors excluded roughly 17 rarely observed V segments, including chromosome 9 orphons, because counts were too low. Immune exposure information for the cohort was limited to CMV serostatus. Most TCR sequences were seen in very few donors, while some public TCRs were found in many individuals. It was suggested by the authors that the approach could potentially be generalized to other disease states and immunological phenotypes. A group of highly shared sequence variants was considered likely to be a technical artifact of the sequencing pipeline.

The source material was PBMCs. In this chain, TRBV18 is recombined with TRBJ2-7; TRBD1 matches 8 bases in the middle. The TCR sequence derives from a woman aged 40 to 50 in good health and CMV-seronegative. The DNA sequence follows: TGTGCCAGCTCACCGGTAAAGGACAGGGACTACGAGCAGTACTTC. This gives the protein CASSPVKDRDYEQYF.